This T cell receptor beta chain was identified in a study of blood T cell repertoires in COVID-19. Turning to the study itself: The study drew acute and convalescent COVID-19 samples from the United States, Italy and Spain. Sources were T cells, B-cell-depleted T cells, or PBMCs; the material itself was cDNA or gDNA.

How the authors handled the data: Amplification of reference gene primers provided the estimated nucleated cell counts. Using immunoSEQ multiplex PCR, the repertoire was profiled, and TCRdb retains in-frame clones only, with some absent. V and J calls and clone size are copied from that table; D and trimming were computed from the DNA. Found here are about 120,000 clones, around 79% of them singletons; the top ten hold 2% to 2.5%. The specimen sequenced was peripheral blood. This TCR was sampled from a man in his 70s with acute or convalescent COVID-19.

The CDR3 region has the DNA TGCGCCAGCAGCTTGTCGGGACAGGGGGTGAACACTGAAGCTTTCTTT. Translating it yields CASSLSGQGVNTEAFF. V gene TRBV5-1 combines with J gene TRBJ1-1, with TRBD1 identical over 11 bases. The junction had 2 bases not matched to a gene; V was cut back by 1 base and J by 0 bases. Germline lookup yields CDR1 SGHRS and CDR2 YFSETQ. The CDR3 is 16 residues long.